The 27 T cell receptor beta chains in this list originate from one sample, sequenced in a study of T cell responses to AZD1222 COVID-19 vaccine. Some clones are missing from TCRdb's copy, which holds only in-frame ones; the method was immunoSEQ multiplex PCR. The sample lists roughly 120,000 clones; around nine tenths were seen once. The starting material was peripheral blood, obtained 28 days after the second AZD1222 dose. Receptors originate from an adult who received the AZD1222 COVID-19 vaccine.

For the CDR3, the DNA is TGTGCCAGCAGCATGACAGTTAATGAAAAACTGTTTTTT. This encodes CASSMTVNEKLFF. The rearrangement uses TRBV7-3 and TRBJ1-4; D possibly corresponds to TRBD1 (5 bases). The CDR3 runs to 13 residues. Deletions cut 5 bases from V and 4 bases from J, with 8 bases between. CDR1 is SGHTA, CDR2 FQGTGA, per germline.

The V and J genes are TRBV4-3 and TRBJ1-1; no clear D. V gave up 1 base and J gave up 5 bases, with 17 bases separating them. The CDR3 has 16 amino acids. The germline gives CDR1 LGHNA, CDR2 YSLEER. The CDR3 DNA sequence: TGCGCCAGCAGCCAAGTTGCGGCAGGTACAAAGACTGAAGCTTTCTTT. This gives the protein CASSQVAAGTKTEAFF.

The gene calls are TRBV28 and TRBJ1-1, with D possibly being TRBD1 (5 bases). Trimming removed 3 bases at V and 6 bases at J, with 11 bases between. CDR3 length equals 13 residues. CDR1 and CDR2 (germline): MDHEN, SYDVKM. For the CDR3, the DNA is TGTGCCAGCAGTTTGCGGGTGGGGGCTGAAGCTTTCTTT. It specifies CASSLRVGAEAFF.

The genes are TRBV19 and TRBJ2-1; a possible D gene is TRBD1 (5 bases). Trimming left V 4 bases short and J 12 bases short, with 16 bases between. CDR1 and CDR2 from the germline V gene are LNHDA and SQIVND (reference sequence). The CDR3 has 13 amino acids. The CDR3 DNA follows: TGTGCCAGTAGTACCGAAACAGGACAAGGGCAGTTCTTC. It translates to CASSTETGQGQFF.

In DNA, the CDR3 is TGTGCCAGCAGCCCGGGACCGCAATACAATGAGCAGTTCTTC. It encodes CASSPGPQYNEQFF. The J gene is TRBJ2-1, the V gene TRBV7-3; D tentatively reads TRBD1 or TRBD2 (5 bases each). With 5 bases removed from V and 4 bases from J, the gap between germline ends came to 12 bases. The CDR3 length is 14 residues. Germline CDR1 reads SGHTA; CDR2 reads FQGTGA.

The chain employs TRBV15 and TRBJ1-2; D gene unclear. From germline, CDR1 is LNHNV and CDR2 YYDKDF (reference sequence). V was shortened by 0 bases and J by 6 bases, with 17 bases between the two germline ends. CDR3 length: 16 residues. CDR3 sequence reads: CATSRDLRLPVHGYTF. The CDR3 bases are TGTGCCACCAGCAGAGATCTACGACTCCCGGTGCATGGCTACACCTTC.

The genes are TRBV6-5 and TRBJ2-1; 7 nucleotides align to TRBD2. Trimming took 5 bases from V and 6 from J; bases not matched to a gene: 7. The CDR3 spans 14 residues. Germline V gives CDR1 MNHEY, CDR2 SVGAGI. The CDR3 DNA follows: TGTGCCAGCAGTCTCGGACTAGTTCGCAATGAGCAGTTCTTC. The encoded protein is CASSLGLVRNEQFF.

V usage is TRBV18 and J usage is TRBJ2-7, with D tentatively TRBD1 (5 bases). Germline loops: CDR1 KGHSH, CDR2 LQKENI. With 1 base removed from V and 7 bases from J, the gap between germline ends came to 8 bases. The CDR3 has 12 residues. CDR3 nucleotides: TGTGCCAGCTCACCACGTAGGGGTGAGCAGTACTTC. The encoded protein is CASSPRRGEQYF.

Sample share makes this clone medium-sized (0.01 to 0.1%). The V call is TRBV6-1, the J call TRBJ1-5; no clear D gene. V was cut by 7 bases and J by 3 bases, with 13 bases left in between. There are 14 residues in the CDR3. CDR1 and CDR2 from the germline V gene are MNHNS and SASEGT. CDR3 nucleotides: TGTGCCAGCAATCCCCCTGGAGTCAATCAGCCCCAGCATTTT. Translated: CASNPPGVNQPQHF.

The chain recombines TRBV5-1 with TRBJ1-2; the match to TRBD1 covers 8 bases. Germline CDR1 SGHRS, CDR2 YFSETQ. Trimming took 4 bases from V and 1 from J; bases not matched to a gene: 9. This CDR3 spans 16 amino acids. CDR3 sequence reads: CASSRSRQGNNYGYTF. DNA of the CDR3: TGCGCCAGCAGCAGATCCCGACAGGGGAATAACTATGGCTACACCTTC.

This chain joins TRBV2 and TRBJ2-1, with TRBD2 as a possible D gene (7 bases). The CDR3 sequence is 15 residues long. V was clipped by 4 bases and J by 6 bases, with 16 bases between them. Germline V gene sequence: CDR1 SNHLY, CDR2 FYNNEI. The CDR3 reads CASSGRGGDRNEQFF. For the CDR3, the DNA is TGTGCCAGCAGTGGAAGGGGGGGGGACCGCAATGAGCAGTTCTTC.

The V and J genes are TRBV7-2 and TRBJ1-6; TRBD1 matches at 8 bases. Per the germline V gene, CDR1 is SGHTA and CDR2 is FQGNSA. This CDR3 has 15 residues. V lost 2 bases to trimming and J lost 6 bases; unmatched junction nucleotides: 3. The CDR3 coding sequence is TGTGCCAGCAGCTTATCCGGACAGGGTAATTCACCCCTCCACTTT. This gives the protein CASSLSGQGNSPLHF.

The chain combines TRBV7-2 with TRBJ2-1; the match to TRBD1 covers 11 bases. Trimming removed 1 base from V and 7 bases from J; junction bases left unmatched: 0. CDR3 size: 14 residues. Per the germline V gene, CDR1 is SGHTA and CDR2 is FQGNSA. CDR3 bases: TGTGCCAGCAGCTTAGGGGACAGGGGGAATGAGCAGTTCTTC. It yields the protein CASSLGDRGNEQFF.

Remarks on this clone: At one end, the junction sequence differs from germline, possibly due to a read error. V gene TRBV3-1 (or the pseudogene TRBV3-2) combines with J gene TRBJ2-1; possibly TRBD1 or TRBD2 for D (5 bases each). The CDR3 has 11 residues. Germline V gene sequence: CDR1 LGHDT, CDR2 YNNKEL (reference sequence). The CDR3 nucleotides read TGTGCCAGCAGCCAAGGCCGGGGACGGGTCTTC. This translates into CASSQGRGRVF.

The rearrangement links TRBV7-2 to TRBJ1-2; TRBD1 is a possible D gene (6 bases). The CDR3 contains 14 residues. Trimming cost V 4 bases and J 4 bases, with 13 bases left between them. CDR1 and CDR2 (germline): SGHTA, FQGNSA. The CDR3, as DNA: TGTGCCAGCAGCTCTCTTAGGGGGACCTATGGCTACACCTTC. It is translated as CASSSLRGTYGYTF. Using reference TRBV7-2 and TRBJ1-2 for the parts outside the CDR3, the full variable domain is GAGVSQSPSNKVTEKGKDVELRCDPISGHTALYWYRQSLGQGLEFLIYFQGNSAPDKSGLPSDRFSAERTGGSVSTLTIQRTQQEDSAVYLCASSSLRGTYGYTFGSGTRLTVV.

V gene TRBV2 combines with J gene TRBJ1-5; TRBD1 might be the D (5 bases). This CDR3 contains 16 residues. Germline assignment: CDR1 SNHLY and CDR2 FYNNEI. Trimming left V 3 bases short and J 6 bases short, with 18 bases between. DNA for the CDR3: TGTGCCAGCAGTGATCTTGGGGGGACGAGCGGTCAGCCCCAGCATTTT. It encodes CASSDLGGTSGQPQHF. The full variable domain, in which reference TRBV2 and TRBJ1-5 provide the parts outside the CDR3, is EPEVTQTPSHQVTQMGQEVILRCVPISNHLYFYWYRQILGQKVEFLVSFYNNEISEKSEIFDDQFSVERPDGSNFTLKIRSTKLEDSAMYFCASSDLGGTSGQPQHFGDGTRLSIL.

The V and J genes are TRBV12-3 or TRBV12-4 and TRBJ1-2, with D maybe TRBD1 (6 bases). CDR3 length: 13 amino acids. V lost 5 bases and J lost 8, with 15 bases in between. CDR3 loop: CASSRQVAKGYTF. In DNA, the CDR3 is TGTGCCAGCAGTCGACAGGTTGCGAAAGGCTACACCTTC.

The chain combines TRBV12-3 or TRBV12-4 with TRBJ1-1, with D possibly being TRBD1 (5 bases). CDR3 size: 13 residues. Trimming took 2 bases from V and 5 from J, leaving 9 bases between them. CDR3 sequence reads: CASSLYSGTEAFF. CDR3 nucleotides: TGTGCCAGCAGTTTATATTCAGGGACTGAAGCTTTCTTT.

The rearrangement uses TRBV4-1 and TRBJ1-2; no definite D call. This CDR3 is built from 15 residues. Germline CDR1 reads MGHRA; CDR2 reads YSYEKL. The ends were cut back, 1 base at V and 8 bases at J, with 17 bases in the middle. CDR3 sequence (DNA): TGCGCCAGCAGCCAAGCAGACCTCCGGCCGGGGGGCTACACCTTC. Translated: CASSQADLRPGGYTF.

This sequence joins TRBV5-1 and TRBJ1-4, with D hard to call. The V end was cut by 4 bases, the J end by 5 bases, with 24 bases between. The CDR3 has 18 residues. Germline-derived CDR1 and CDR2 are SGHRS and YFSETQ. DNA of the CDR3: TGCGCCAGCAGCGGGCCAGGACCGGGCTCTCTTGCGAATGAAAAACTGTTTTTT. It translates to CASSGPGPGSLANEKLFF.

The chain couples TRBV2 to TRBJ2-1; the D gene is possibly TRBD2 (7 bases). In germline, CDR1 is SNHLY, CDR2 FYNNEI. V gave up 7 bases and J gave up 6 bases, with 16 bases separating them. This CDR3 contains 14 residues. The CDR3 sequence is CASKGGGGGNEQFF. DNA of the CDR3: TGTGCCAGCAAGGGCGGAGGGGGGGGCAATGAGCAGTTCTTC.

The chain employs TRBV7-2 and TRBJ2-1; D gene unclear. V lost 0 bases and J 6 bases, leaving 6 bases between the germline ends. CDR1 and CDR2 (germline): SGHTA, FQGNSA. The CDR3 has 13 residues. As DNA, the CDR3 is TGTGCCAGCAGCTTAGCTCGGGCCAATGAGCAGTTCTTC. Its protein product is CASSLARANEQFF.

J is TRBJ2-1 and V is TRBV4-1; D tentatively fits TRBD1 or TRBD2 (7 bases each). V was shortened by 4 bases and J by 0 bases, with 16 bases between the two germline ends. From germline, CDR1 is MGHRA and CDR2 YSYEKL. CDR3 length: 17 amino acids. CDR3 in amino acids: CASSPMGGTVSYNEQFF. CDR3 nucleotides: TGCGCCAGCAGCCCTATGGGGGGGACAGTCTCCTACAATGAGCAGTTCTTC.

In its sample, this clone was seen once. CDR3 loop: CASSQVFAGGSNEQFF. The CDR3 DNA follows: TGTGCCAGCAGCCAAGTATTTGCGGGGGGTTCCAATGAGCAGTTCTTC. V and J are TRBV3-1 (or the pseudogene TRBV3-2) and TRBJ2-1; TRBD2 matches at 8 bases. Per germline, CDR1 LGHDT and CDR2 YNNKEL (reference sequence). The V and J ends lost 1 base and 6 bases, in that order; junction bases with no gene match: 8. This CDR3 region has 16 residues.

This chain uses TRBV4-2 with TRBJ1-3; D unclear. CDR3 length: 15 residues. Germline values: CDR1 LGHNA, CDR2 YNFKEQ. Trimming took off 0 bases at V and 5 bases at J, with 11 bases between the two ends. In DNA form, the CDR3 reads TGTGCCAGCAGCCAAGAAGGCGCCGGTCGAAACACCATATATTTT. This encodes CASSQEGAGRNTIYF.

This clone was seen only a few times. The rearrangement uses TRBV4-2 and TRBJ2-7; TRBD1 might be the D (6 bases). The CDR3 is 13 amino acids. V gave up 0 bases and J gave up 12 bases, with 15 bases separating them. CDR1 and CDR2 from the germline V gene are LGHNA and YNFKEQ. The CDR3 is CASSQDLGGQRYF. In DNA, the CDR3 is TGTGCCAGCAGCCAAGATTTAGGAGGACAGCGGTACTTC.

This sequence joins TRBV6-1 and TRBJ1-5; 10 positions agree with TRBD1. Germline V CDR1 and CDR2: MNHNS, SASEGT. J was trimmed by 0 bases and V by 4 bases; bases with no gene match: 9. The CDR3 length is 18 residues. The CDR3 nucleotides are TGTGCCAGCAGTGGGGGGGACAGGGGATTCAATAGCAATCAGCCCCAGCATTTT. This codes for CASSGGDRGFNSNQPQHF.